Each of the 7 T cell receptor beta chains below was sequenced from the same sample in a study of cytomegalovirus exposure and HLA in healthy donors. PCR amplification relied on 60 Vbeta primers (plus 13 Jbeta primers). The repertoire was sequenced with immunoSEQ multiplex PCR; TCRdb's copy has only in-frame clones and lacks some. The table includes around 67,000 clones, 60% to 80% detected once. The sample consisted of PBMCs. The receptors originated from a young woman in good health and CMV-seropositive.

The chain has TRBV7-2 and TRBJ1-1, with D possibly matching TRBD1 (6 bases). The germline V gene encodes CDR1 SGHTA and CDR2 FQGNSA. CDR3 length: 16 residues. V was clipped by 1 base and J by 3 bases, with 15 bases between them. CDR3 protein: CASSLGWAGAHTEAFF. The CDR3 DNA follows: TGTGCCAGCAGCTTAGGGTGGGCGGGGGCTCACACTGAAGCTTTCTTT. Variable domain in full (rest from reference TRBV7-2 and TRBJ1-1): GAGVSQSPSNKVTEKGKDVELRCDPISGHTALYWYRQSLGQGLEFLIYFQGNSAPDKSGLPSDRFSAERTGGSVSTLTIQRTQQEDSAVYLCASSLGWAGAHTEAFFGQGTRLTVV.

CDR3 residues: CASSQYLRDTSSGYTF. CDR3 nucleotides: TGCGCCAGCAGCCAATATTTGAGGGACACGAGCAGCGGCTACACCTTC. This chain uses TRBV4-3 with TRBJ1-2; D is perhaps TRBD1 (6 bases). Germline CDR1 and CDR2: LGHNA and YSLEER. V lost 2 bases, J lost 8 bases, and 21 bases lay in between. CDR3 length equals 16 residues.

The chain joins TRBV2 to TRBJ1-1; 7 bases are shared with TRBD1. This CDR3 has 14 amino acids. Germline V gives CDR1 SNHLY, CDR2 FYNNEI. Trimming took 5 bases from V and 5 from J; bases not matched to a gene: 8. The CDR3 region is CASSPGQVETEAFF. The DNA of the CDR3 is TGTGCCAGCAGTCCTGGACAGGTGGAGACTGAAGCTTTCTTT.

This clone was observed once. V is TRBV10-3 and J is TRBJ1-5; D not resolved. Trimming shortened V by 3 bases and J by 7 bases, and 7 bases separated the two germline ends. The CDR3 loop spans 12 amino acids. Germline lookup yields CDR1 ENHRY and CDR2 SYGVKD. CDR3 amino acids: CAISEVGQPQHF. CDR3 nucleotides: TGTGCCATCAGTGAAGTCGGGCAGCCCCAGCATTTT.

This clone came up a few times. This rearrangement joins TRBV9 to TRBJ2-1; the D gene is possibly TRBD2 (7 bases). Trimming took off 0 bases at V and 2 bases at J, with 9 bases between the two ends. CDR1 and CDR2 (germline): SGDLS, YYNGEE. The CDR3 has 15 amino acids. In nucleotides, the CDR3 is TGTGCCAGCAGCGTAGCCGGGGGGCCCTACAATGAGCAGTTCTTC. Its protein is CASSVAGGPYNEQFF.

In this sample, this clone turned up once. This chain joins TRBV7-9 and TRBJ2-5; perhaps TRBD2 as D (6 bases). Germline assignment: CDR1 SEHNR and CDR2 FQNEAQ (reference sequence). The germline V and J ends were trimmed by 3 bases and 0 bases, with 11 bases remaining between them. The length of the CDR3 is 15 residues. The CDR3 is CASSFWAGNQETQYF. The CDR3 DNA follows: TGTGCCAGCAGCTTCTGGGCGGGGAACCAAGAGACCCAGTACTTC.

The rearrangement uses TRBV19 and TRBJ1-5, with TRBD1 as a possible D gene (5 bases). The CDR3 loop spans 13 amino acids. Germline V CDR1 and CDR2: LNHDA, SQIVND (reference sequence). The V end lost 5 bases, the J end lost 5 bases, and 10 bases lay between the germline ends. DNA for the CDR3: TGTGCCAGTAGTGCGTCAGGGCATCAGCCCCAGCATTTT. It encodes CASSASGHQPQHF.